Following are 12 T cell receptor beta chains from one sample sequenced in a study of blood T cell repertoires in COVID-19. The data were produced by immunoSEQ multiplex PCR, yet TCRdb's version contains in-frame clones alone and is incomplete. In the table there are 130,000 to 150,000 clones, 70% to 90% of which are singletons. The sequencing sample was made of peripheral blood. These receptors originate from a woman aged 55-69 years with COVID-19, enrolled during active disease.

The V and J genes are TRBV6-2 or TRBV6-3 and TRBJ2-4, with D perhaps matching TRBD2 (5 bases). From germline, CDR1 is MNHEY and CDR2 SVGEGT. Trimming cost V 6 bases and J 2 bases, with 14 bases left between them. The CDR3 totals 15 residues. CDR3 loop: CASSFRGLTKNIQYF. In nucleotides, the CDR3 is TGTGCCAGCAGCTTTCGCGGGTTGACCAAAAACATTCAGTACTTC.

The CDR3 nucleotides read TGCAGCGTAGGTAGCGGGGGGGTCCCCTACAATGAGCAGTTCTTC. It codes for CSVGSGGVPYNEQFF. The gene calls are TRBV29-1 and TRBJ2-1; TRBD2 aligns across 11 bases. The V and J ends lost 6 bases and 2 bases, in that order; junction bases with no gene match: 6. Germline values: CDR1 SQVTM, CDR2 ANQGSEA. The CDR3 loop spans 15 amino acids.

The chain joins TRBV20-1 to TRBJ2-1; 10 bases are a match to TRBD2. There are 15 residues in the CDR3. Germline CDR1 DFQATT, CDR2 SNEGSKA (reference sequence). Trimming at V came to 3 bases and at J to 5 bases, leaving 7 bases not matched to a gene. The CDR3, as DNA: TGCAGTGCTAGTTTGCCGCTAGCGGGGGACAATGAGCAGTTCTTC. This sequence encodes CSASLPLAGDNEQFF.

This rearrangement joins TRBV27 to TRBJ1-1, with 7 bases identical to TRBD1. J gave up 2 bases and V 6 bases, and 9 bases lay outside the gene matches. Germline CDR1 reads MNHEY; CDR2 reads SMNVEV (reference sequence). The CDR3 covers 15 residues. CDR3 in amino acids: CASRRVDRVNTEAFF. The CDR3 DNA sequence: TGTGCCAGCAGAAGAGTCGACAGGGTTAACACTGAAGCTTTCTTT.

J is TRBJ1-4 and V is TRBV4-1; 8 nucleotides match TRBD1. This CDR3 is built from 16 residues. V gave up 0 bases and J gave up 5 bases; unmatched junction bases: 5. Germline loops: CDR1 MGHRA, CDR2 YSYEKL. The CDR3: CASSQDPTGVNEKLFF. As DNA, the CDR3 is TGCGCCAGCAGCCAAGATCCGACAGGGGTGAATGAAAAACTGTTTTTT.

The chain uses TRBV9 and TRBJ2-7, with TRBD1 as a possible D gene (6 bases). The CDR3 totals 14 residues. Per the germline V gene, CDR1 is SGDLS and CDR2 is YYNGEE. V was cut by 2 bases and J by 5 bases, with 14 bases left in between. The CDR3, as DNA: TGTGCCAGCAGCGTGAGGGGGTTCACCGACGAGCAGTACTTC. It codes for CASSVRGFTDEQYF.

The V gene is TRBV11-2, the J gene TRBJ1-6, with a weak D call TRBD1 (5 bases). The germline CDR1 and CDR2 sequences are SGHAT and FQNNGV. This CDR3 is 15 amino acids long. V gave up 7 bases and J gave up 6 bases, with 16 bases separating them. CDR3 coding DNA: TGTGCCAGCAAAGTGGAGGGACTAAGTAATTCACCCCTCCACTTT. It yields the protein CASKVEGLSNSPLHF.

The chain combines TRBV6-5 with TRBJ2-5; 7 bases agree with TRBD2. V trimming: 6 bases; J trimming: 2 bases; junction bases outside the gene matches: 0. The CDR3 totals 12 residues. Germline CDR1 MNHEY, CDR2 SVGAGI. DNA for the CDR3: TGTGCCAGCAGCGGGGGGCAAGAGACCCAGTACTTC. This sequence encodes CASSGGQETQYF.

This chain joins TRBV11-3 and TRBJ2-1, with 13 nucleotides matching TRBD2. Germline trimming cut 1 base from V and 9 bases from J; bases unmatched to any gene: 9. This CDR3 is 17 amino acids long. CDR1 is SGHNT, CDR2 YENEEA, per germline. CDR3 protein: CASSLGLAGGPPGEQFF. Here the CDR3 DNA reads TGTGCCAGCAGCTTAGGACTAGCGGGGGGCCCCCCTGGTGAGCAGTTCTTC.

This rearrangement joins TRBV5-1 to TRBJ2-7; 8 bases are shared with TRBD2. The CDR3 consists of 14 residues. CDR1 and CDR2 (germline): SGHRS, YFSETQ. Unmatched junction bases numbered 5, after V lost 1 base and J lost 5 bases. In nucleotides, the CDR3 is TGCGCCAGCAGCTTGCTTAGCGGGGCAAACGAGCAGTACTTC. It specifies CASSLLSGANEQYF.

Concerning this clone itself: Other DNA sequences within the sample encode an identical CDR3. The V and J genes are TRBV4-3 and TRBJ2-1; TRBD1 agrees at 10 bases. Germline values: CDR1 LGHNA, CDR2 YSLEER. J lost 4 bases, V lost 1 base, and 1 base had no gene match. The CDR3 length is 15 residues. The CDR3 spells CASSQGQGAYNEQFF. In DNA, the CDR3 is TGCGCCAGCAGCCAAGGACAGGGGGCTTACAATGAGCAGTTCTTC.

This rearrangement joins TRBV19 to TRBJ1-3, with D possibly being TRBD1 (6 bases). Trimming took 10 bases from V and 5 from J, leaving 18 bases between them. In germline, CDR1 is LNHDA, CDR2 SQIVND (reference sequence). This CDR3 has 14 residues. The CDR3 region is CAISTGRPRNTIYF. Here the CDR3 DNA reads TGTGCCATCTCGACAGGTCGGCCACGAAACACCATATATTTT.